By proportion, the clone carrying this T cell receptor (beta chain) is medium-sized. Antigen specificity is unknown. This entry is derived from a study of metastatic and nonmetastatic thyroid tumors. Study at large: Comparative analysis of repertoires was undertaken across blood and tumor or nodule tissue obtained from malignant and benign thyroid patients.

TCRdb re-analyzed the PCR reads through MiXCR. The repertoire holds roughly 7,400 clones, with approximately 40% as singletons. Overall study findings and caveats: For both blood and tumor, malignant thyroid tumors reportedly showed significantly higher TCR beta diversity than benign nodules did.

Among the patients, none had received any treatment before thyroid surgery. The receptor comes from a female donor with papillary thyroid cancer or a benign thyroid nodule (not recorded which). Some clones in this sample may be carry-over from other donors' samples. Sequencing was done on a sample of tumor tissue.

The CDR3 DNA reads as TGTGCCAGCAGCTGGGGGGGACAGAATAATTCACCCCTCCACTTT. Translated: CASSWGGQNNSPLHF. V is TRBV11-2 and J is TRBJ1-6, with 7 nucleotides matching TRBD1. The germline gives CDR1 SGHAT, CDR2 FQNNGV. V shed 4 bases, J shed 5 bases, and the junction held 5 bases outside the gene matches. CDR3 length equals 15 residues.